The 19 T cell receptor beta chains reported below all come from one sample, sequenced in a study of beta chain features in type 1 diabetes. Overall study findings and caveats: Type 1 diabetes patients showed a moderate but significant shortening of TCRB CDR3s in all four CD4+ subsets.

No antigens are known for them. cDNA synthesis used the whole RNA isolate, giving expressed TCRB sequences. Sequenced by immunoSEQ multiplex PCR; TCRdb stores in-frame clones only, minus some. Among roughly 130,000 clones listed, around 17% were seen once. The sample taken for sequencing was central memory CD4+ T cells from blood. These receptors were obtained from a man in his thirties or forties with type 1 diabetes.

This chain joins TRBV13 and TRBJ2-1; 11 bases fit TRBD2. Trimming at V came to 0 bases and at J to 7 bases, leaving 2 bases not matched to a gene. The CDR3 has 15 residues. Germline-derived CDR1 and CDR2 are PRHDT and FYEKMQ (reference sequence). The CDR3 coding sequence is TGTGCCAGCAGCTTAGGGACTAGCGGGGCGAATGAGCAGTTCTTC. This sequence encodes CASSLGTSGANEQFF.

The V and J genes are TRBV28 and TRBJ2-3, with 10 positions matching TRBD2. The CDR3 contains 16 residues. Germline V CDR1 and CDR2: MDHEN, SYDVKM. V shed 10 bases and J 3 bases; nucleotides not matched to a gene: 13. In DNA form, the CDR3 reads TGTGCCACTACCTCTTCTAGCGGGGGTTCGACAGATACGCAGTATTTT. Residues: CATTSSSGGSTDTQYF.

The rearrangement links TRBV15 to TRBJ1-1; 7 bases fit TRBD1. This CDR3 region has 17 residues. Germline loops: CDR1 LNHNV, CDR2 YYDKDF (reference sequence). The ends lost 8 bases at V and 9 bases at J; junction bases unmatched: 24. This CDR3 is CATAAGIATGVITQAFF. The DNA for the CDR3 is TGTGCCACCGCCGCGGGGATCGCAACAGGGGTAATCACGCAAGCTTTCTTT.

V and J are TRBV14 and TRBJ2-7, with D hard to call. Looked up from germline, CDR1 is SGHDN and CDR2 is FVKESK. Trimming cost V 2 bases and J 2 bases, with 10 bases left between them. The CDR3 loop spans 14 amino acids. The chain's CDR3 is CASSQNSKPYEQYF. The CDR3 DNA reads TGTGCCAGCAGCCAAAACAGTAAACCCTACGAGCAGTACTTC.

This rearrangement joins TRBV18 to TRBJ1-2; 9 nucleotides agree with TRBD1. The V gene end was trimmed by 4 bases and the J gene end by 8 bases; junction bases not matched to a gene: 5. In germline, CDR1 is KGHSH, CDR2 LQKENI. The length of the CDR3 is 13 residues. The CDR3: CASSRDRVFGYTF. CDR3 in DNA: TGTGCCAGCTCACGGGACAGGGTTTTCGGCTACACCTTC.

The chain is built from TRBV9 and TRBJ1-5, with a possible D match to TRBD1 (5 bases). Germline V gene lookup returns CDR1 SGDLS and CDR2 YYNGEE. V shed 3 bases and J shed 7 bases, with 14 bases lying between them. The CDR3 covers 14 residues. CDR3 in DNA: TGTGCCAGCAGCGCAACCTGGGGGGAACAGCCCCAGCATTTT. As protein: CASSATWGEQPQHF.

In its sample, this clone was seen many times. The DNA of the CDR3 is TGTGCCAGTAGTATAACACGACAGGGCGGCGAGCAGTACTTC. It translates to CASSITRQGGEQYF. The rearrangement joins TRBV19 to TRBJ2-7; 7 bases fit TRBD1. The CDR3 covers 14 residues. CDR1 LNHDA and CDR2 SQIVND come from the germline V gene (reference sequence). V lost 2 bases and J lost 6; bases outside the gene matches: 7.

In this sample, this clone turned up a few times. The chain joins TRBV29-1 to TRBJ2-5; D gene uncertain. Between the trimmed V and J ends, which lost 7 bases and 2 bases, there was a span of 11 bases. Looked up from germline, CDR1 is SQVTM and CDR2 is ANQGSEA. The CDR3 extends over 12 amino acids. This CDR3 reads CSDTVAQETQYF. The CDR3 DNA follows: TGCAGCGATACAGTCGCGCAAGAGACCCAGTACTTC.

This chain links TRBV4-1 with TRBJ1-2, with D unclear. V was pared by 5 bases and J by 6 bases, with 22 bases between. The CDR3 has 16 residues. CDR1 and CDR2 from the germline V gene are MGHRA and YSYEKL. The CDR3: CASSTIYALSSDGYTF. The CDR3 nucleotides read TGCGCCAGCAGCACAATCTATGCTCTCAGTTCGGATGGCTACACCTTC.

J is TRBJ1-2 and V is TRBV9; D is undetermined. Germline CDR1 reads SGDLS; CDR2 reads YYNGEE. This CDR3 spans 14 amino acids. The V and J ends lost 4 bases and 2 bases respectively, with 12 bases between them. This chain's CDR3 is CASSTQDGNYGYTF. In DNA form, the CDR3 reads TGTGCCAGCAGCACCCAAGACGGCAACTATGGCTACACCTTC.

In its sample, this clone was seen many times. Other DNA variants within this sample encode the same CDR3. CDR3 bases: TGCAGCGTTGATCGACTAGCGGGGGGCACAGATACGCAGTATTTT. Its translation is CSVDRLAGGTDTQYF. This rearrangement joins TRBV29-1 to TRBJ2-3, with 12 bases aligning to TRBD2. Germline V gives CDR1 SQVTM, CDR2 ANQGSEA. V dropped 3 bases and J dropped 1; count of bases not matched to a gene: 2. The CDR3 consists of 15 residues.

The V gene is TRBV7-2, the J gene TRBJ1-4; 10 bases are a match to TRBD1. Germline trimming cut 3 bases from V and 6 bases from J; bases unmatched to any gene: 1. The CDR3 runs 14 residues. Germline V gives CDR1 SGHTA, CDR2 FQGNSA. This CDR3 is CASSFGTGDEKLFF. The CDR3 region has the DNA TGTGCCAGCAGCTTTGGGACAGGGGATGAAAAACTGTTTTTT.

The chain has TRBV10-3 and TRBJ2-7; TRBD1 is a possible D gene (6 bases). Germline V gene data show CDR1 as ENHRY and CDR2 as SYGVKD. Trimming took 6 bases from V and 7 from J, leaving 19 bases between them. This CDR3 comprises 14 residues. The CDR3 nucleotides are TGTGCCATCAGCCCAGGAGCAGGGGTGGATGAGCAGTACTTC. Protein sequence: CAISPGAGVDEQYF.

V is TRBV4-3 and J is TRBJ2-3; the D is unclear. CDR1 is LGHNA and CDR2 is YSLEER in the germline V gene. V lost 1 base and J 0 bases, leaving 11 bases between the germline ends. The CDR3 loop spans 16 amino acids. The CDR3 sequence: CASSQVTSPSTDTQYF. CDR3 bases: TGCGCCAGCAGCCAAGTCACAAGCCCTAGCACAGATACGCAGTATTTT.

V usage is TRBV7-9 and J usage is TRBJ1-2; D remains ambiguous. CDR3 length: 15 amino acids. The V end was cut by 5 bases, the J end by 2 bases, with 15 bases between. Germline V gene lookup returns CDR1 SEHNR and CDR2 FQNEAQ (reference sequence). The chain's CDR3 is CASSRDSGINYGYTF. CDR3 DNA: TGTGCCAGCAGCCGAGATAGCGGGATAAACTATGGCTACACCTTC.

The rearrangement links TRBV10-3 to TRBJ2-7; the match to TRBD1 covers 10 bases. V shed 6 bases, J shed 2 bases, and the junction held 7 bases outside the gene matches. The germline V gene encodes CDR1 ENHRY and CDR2 SYGVKD. The CDR3 is 15 amino acids. The CDR3 here is CAISDGQGVTYEQYF. Here the CDR3 DNA reads TGTGCCATCAGCGACGGACAGGGGGTAACCTACGAGCAGTACTTC.

V gene TRBV4-1 combines with J gene TRBJ2-7; TRBD2 is a possible D gene (5 bases). The CDR3 is made up of 16 amino acids. V was shortened by 1 base and J by 2 bases, with 15 bases between the two germline ends. The germline V gene has CDR1 MGHRA and CDR2 YSYEKL. For the CDR3, the DNA is TGCGCCAGCAGCCAAGGATCTGACTACCTTCCCTACGAGCAGTACTTC. Protein product: CASSQGSDYLPYEQYF.

This clone was counted only a few times. The CDR3 spells CASSTLTANTEAFF. CDR3 DNA sequence: TGTGCCAGTAGTACCCTGACGGCAAACACTGAAGCTTTCTTT. The rearrangement links TRBV19 to TRBJ1-1; D call uncertain. V shed 4 bases and J shed 2 bases, with 11 bases lying between them. The CDR3 has 14 residues. Per the germline V gene, CDR1 is LNHDA and CDR2 is SQIVND (reference sequence).

This clone occurred a few times. This CDR3 is CASSSPPGQFTDTQYF. CDR3 coding DNA: TGTGCCAGCAGCTCTCCGCCGGGACAGTTCACAGATACGCAGTATTTT. This chain links TRBV7-2 with TRBJ2-3; 7 positions agree with TRBD1. Trimming cost V 4 bases and J 2 bases; bases outside gene matches: 9. The CDR3 spans 16 residues. The germline V gene encodes CDR1 SGHTA and CDR2 FQGNSA.